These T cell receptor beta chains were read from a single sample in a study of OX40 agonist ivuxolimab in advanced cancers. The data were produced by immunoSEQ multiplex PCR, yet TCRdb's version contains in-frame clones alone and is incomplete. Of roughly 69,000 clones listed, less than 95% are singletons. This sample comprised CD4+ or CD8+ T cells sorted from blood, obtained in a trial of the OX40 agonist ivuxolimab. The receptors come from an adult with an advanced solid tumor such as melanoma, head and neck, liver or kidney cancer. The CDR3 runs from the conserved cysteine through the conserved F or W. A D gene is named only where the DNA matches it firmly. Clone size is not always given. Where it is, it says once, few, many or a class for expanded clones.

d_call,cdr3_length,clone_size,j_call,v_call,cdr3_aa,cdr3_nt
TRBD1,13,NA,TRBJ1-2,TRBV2,CASRVDRGDGYTF,TGTGCCAGCAGGGTCGACAGGGGAGATGGCTACACCTTC
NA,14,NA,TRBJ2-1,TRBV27,CASSWKQAFNEQFF,TGTGCCAGCAGTTGGAAACAGGCTTTCAATGAGCAGTTCTTC
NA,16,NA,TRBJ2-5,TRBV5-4,CASSHGATGSQETQYF,TGTGCCAGCAGCCATGGAGCGACAGGCTCGCAAGAGACCCAGTACTTC
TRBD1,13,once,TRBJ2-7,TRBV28,CASDRDRGREQYF,TGTGCCAGCGACCGGGACAGGGGGCGCGAGCAGTACTTC
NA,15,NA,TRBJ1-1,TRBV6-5,CASSYWGLEDTEAFF,TGTGCCAGCAGTTACTGGGGACTGGAGGACACTGAAGCTTTCTTT
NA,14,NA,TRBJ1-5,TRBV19,CASSDSGAGQPQHF,TGTGCCAGTAGCGACAGTGGGGCAGGTCAGCCCCAGCATTTT
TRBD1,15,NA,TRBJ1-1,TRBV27,CASSQRQGRRTEAFF,TGTGCCAGCAGCCAAAGACAGGGGAGAAGGACTGAAGCTTTCTTT
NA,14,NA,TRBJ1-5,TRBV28,CASSFLGRNQPQHF,TGTGCCAGCAGTTTCTTAGGGCGCAATCAGCCCCAGCATTTT
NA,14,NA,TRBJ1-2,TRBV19,CASTGAQGNYGYTF,TGTGCCAGCACGGGGGCCCAGGGAAACTATGGCTACACCTTC
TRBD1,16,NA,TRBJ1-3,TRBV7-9,CASSHRQGFSGNTIYF,TGTGCCAGCAGCCATCGACAGGGCTTCTCTGGAAACACCATATATTTT
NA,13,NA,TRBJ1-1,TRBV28,CASSLSWENEAFF,TGTGCCAGCAGTTTATCTTGGGAGAATGAAGCTTTCTTT
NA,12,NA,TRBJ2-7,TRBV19,CASSSGHYEQYF,TGTGCCAGTAGTTCGGGACACTACGAGCAGTACTTC
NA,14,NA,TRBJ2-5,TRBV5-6,CASSSDGGGETQYF,TGTGCCAGCAGCTCGGACGGGGGCGGGGAGACCCAGTACTTC
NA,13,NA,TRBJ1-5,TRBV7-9,CASSREQDQPQHF,TGTGCCAGCAGCCGCGAACAGGATCAGCCCCAGCATTTT
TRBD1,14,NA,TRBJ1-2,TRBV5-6,CASSLVGQLYGYTF,TGTGCCAGCAGCTTGGTGGGACAGCTCTATGGCTACACCTTC
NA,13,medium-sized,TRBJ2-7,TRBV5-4,CASSLAVSYEQYF,TGTGCCAGCAGCTTGGCCGTCTCCTACGAGCAGTACTTC
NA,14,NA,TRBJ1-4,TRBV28,CASIAPGQNEKLFF,TGTGCCAGCATCGCCCCGGGACAAAATGAAAAACTGTTTTTT
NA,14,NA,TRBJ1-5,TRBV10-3,CAISEQIGNQPQHF,TGTGCCATCAGTGAGCAGATAGGCAATCAGCCCCAGCATTTT
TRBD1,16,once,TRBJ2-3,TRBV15,CATSRRAGQGTDTQYF,TGTGCCACCAGCAGGAGGGCCGGACAGGGCACAGATACGCAGTATTTT
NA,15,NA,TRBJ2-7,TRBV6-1,CASSAQTGPSYEQYF,TGTGCCAGCAGTGCTCAAACAGGGCCATCCTACGAGCAGTACTTC
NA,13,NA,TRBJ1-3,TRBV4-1,CASRASSGNTIYF,TGCGCCAGTAGGGCCAGCTCTGGAAACACCATATATTTT
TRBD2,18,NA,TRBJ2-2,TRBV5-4,CASSARTSGSLRTGELFF,TGTGCCAGCAGCGCACGGACTAGCGGGAGTCTGAGAACCGGGGAGCTGTTTTTT
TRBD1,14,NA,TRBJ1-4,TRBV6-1,CASSRDRTNEKLFF,TGTGCCAGCTCAAGGGACAGAACTAATGAAAAACTGTTTTTT
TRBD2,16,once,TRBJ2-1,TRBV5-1,CASSIGLAGGRNEQFF,TGCGCCAGCAGCATCGGACTAGCGGGAGGGAGGAATGAGCAGTTCTTC
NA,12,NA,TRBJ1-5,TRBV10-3,CAISDVGQPQHF,TGTGCCATCAGCGATGTGGGTCAGCCCCAGCATTTT
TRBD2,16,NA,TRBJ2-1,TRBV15,CATSPRGGGRGNEQFF,TGTGCCACCAGCCCCCGAGGCGGCGGGAGGGGCAATGAGCAGTTCTTC
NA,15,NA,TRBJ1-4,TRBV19,CASSIAGEANEKLFF,TGTGCCAGTAGTATAGCTGGGGAAGCTAATGAAAAACTGTTTTTT
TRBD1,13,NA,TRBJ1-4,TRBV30,CAWSGQGGEKLFF,TGTGCCTGGTCGGGACAGGGAGGGGAAAAACTGTTTTTT
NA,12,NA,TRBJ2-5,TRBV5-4,CASSWNQETQYF,TGTGCCAGCAGCTGGAACCAAGAGACCCAGTACTTC
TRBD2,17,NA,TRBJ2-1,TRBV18,CASSPRPSGRSYNEQFF,TGTGCCAGCTCTCCTAGGCCTAGCGGGCGCTCCTACAATGAGCAGTTCTTC
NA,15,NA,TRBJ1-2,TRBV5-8,CASSPRVQAMEGYTF,TGTGCCAGCAGCCCCCGGGTCCAGGCGATGGAGGGCTACACCTTC
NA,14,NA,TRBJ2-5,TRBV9,CASSRDEGWETQYF,TGTGCCAGCAGCCGTGACGAGGGGTGGGAGACCCAGTACTTC
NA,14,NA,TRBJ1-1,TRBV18,CASSPGVQSTEAFF,TGTGCCAGCTCACCGGGCGTTCAGAGCACTGAAGCTTTCTTT
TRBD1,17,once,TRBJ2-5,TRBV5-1,CASSLEPSRGTQAAQYF,TGCGCCAGCAGCTTGGAGCCTTCCAGGGGGACACAAGCGGCCCAGTACTTC
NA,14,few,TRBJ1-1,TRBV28,CASRGMGWATEAFF,TGTGCCAGCAGGGGGATGGGGTGGGCCACTGAAGCTTTCTTT
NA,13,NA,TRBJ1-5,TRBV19,CASSTQKDQPQHF,TGTGCCAGTAGTACACAGAAGGATCAGCCCCAGCATTTT
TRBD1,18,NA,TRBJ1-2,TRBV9,CASSPRGGQGPSNYGYTF,TGTGCCAGCAGCCCAAGAGGTGGACAGGGGCCTTCTAACTATGGCTACACCTTC
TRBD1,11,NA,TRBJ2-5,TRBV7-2,CASSPGQGKYF,TGTGCCAGCAGCCCGGGACAGGGGAAGTACTTC
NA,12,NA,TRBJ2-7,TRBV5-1,CASSLTDYEQYF,TGCGCCAGCAGCTTGACAGACTACGAGCAGTACTTC
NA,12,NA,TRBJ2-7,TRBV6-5,CASSRGSYEQYF,TGTGCCAGCAGCCGGGGCTCCTACGAGCAGTACTTC
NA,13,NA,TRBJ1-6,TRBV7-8,CASSLDRGSPLHF,TGTGCCAGCAGCTTAGATCGAGGGTCACCCCTCCACTTT